This T cell receptor beta chain was recorded in a study of blood T cell repertoires in COVID-19. Study overall: PBMCs, B-cell-depleted T cells, or T cells were the source of the cDNA or gDNA that made up the material.

Some clones are missing from TCRdb's copy, which holds only in-frame ones; the method was immunoSEQ multiplex PCR. Of about 160,000 clones in the sample, about 81% were seen once. Cohorts were determined from participant-reported clinical history. The CDR3 consists of 15 residues. Trimming took 8 bases from V and 2 from J, leaving 21 bases between them. Germline CDR1 SQVTM, CDR2 ANQGSEA. The TCR comes from a man aged 50-60 years who had recovered from COVID-19. J is TRBJ2-5 and V is TRBV29-1, with D maybe TRBD2 (5 bases). Sample: PBMCs or T cells enriched from blood (not recorded which). The CDR3, as DNA: TGCAGCTATGACCCCGGAATCGGAGGTCAAGAGACCCAGTACTTC. As protein: CSYDPGIGGQETQYF.